The 23 T cell receptor beta chains reported below all come from one sample, sequenced in a study of cytomegalovirus exposure and HLA in healthy donors. With 60 Vbeta and 13 Jbeta primers, the PCR was carried out. The method was immunoSEQ multiplex PCR; TCRdb's version includes in-frame clones alone and lacks a portion of them. The table shows about 68,000 clones, with approximately 80% occurring only once. The specimen was PBMCs. The receptors stem from a human donor in good health.

The sample holds a few counts of this clone. The V and J genes are TRBV6-1 and TRBJ1-1; D not resolved. Germline V gives CDR1 MNHNS, CDR2 SASEGT. This CDR3 region has 14 residues. V was pared by 1 base and J by 0 bases, with 6 bases between. DNA for the CDR3: TGTGCCAGCAGTGAAGGTCAGTTGAACACTGAAGCTTTCTTT. This sequence encodes CASSEGQLNTEAFF.

This clone has only one observation. This chain uses TRBV25-1 with TRBJ1-5; maybe TRBD1 (6 bases). The CDR3 totals 13 residues. The V end was cut by 5 bases, the J end by 7 bases, with 12 bases between. Germline V gene lookup returns CDR1 MGHDK and CDR2 SYGVNS. The CDR3: CASSPPRGQPQHF. The CDR3 region has the DNA TGTGCCAGCAGTCCACCGAGGGGGCAGCCCCAGCATTTT.

The chain employs TRBV9 and TRBJ2-1; 9 nucleotides align to TRBD1. CDR3 length equals 14 residues. V was clipped by 4 bases and J by 6 bases; unmatched bases: 5. CDR1 is SGDLS, CDR2 YYNGEE, per germline. The CDR3 spells CASSSWTGVNEQFF. As DNA, the CDR3 is TGTGCCAGCAGCTCTTGGACAGGGGTCAATGAGCAGTTCTTC.

This clone came up a few times. The chain uses TRBV7-3 and TRBJ2-1, with 8 bases that match TRBD2. This CDR3 has 15 residues. J gave up 10 bases and V 3 bases, and 11 bases lay outside the gene matches. Germline V gene lookup returns CDR1 SGHTA and CDR2 FQGTGA. CDR3 residues: CASSLIGGAAGEQFF. CDR3 in DNA: TGTGCCAGCAGCTTGATCGGGGGGGCGGCAGGCGAGCAGTTCTTC. The full variable domain, rest sourced from reference TRBV7-3 and TRBJ2-1, is GAGVSQTPSNKVTEKGKYVELRCDPISGHTALYWYRQSLGQGPEFLIYFQGTGAADDSGLPNDRFFAVRPEGSVSTLKIQRTERGDSAVYLCASSLIGGAAGEQFFGPGTRLTVL.

The chain links TRBV5-6 to TRBJ2-2, with 13 bases fitting TRBD2. The CDR3 covers 18 residues. Trimming took 3 bases from V and 0 from J; bases not matched to a gene: 5. The V gene's germline CDR1 is SGHDT and CDR2 YYEEEE. The CDR3 is CASSSTSGGTPNTGELFF. The CDR3 DNA reads TGTGCCAGCAGCTCGACTAGCGGGGGGACCCCGAACACCGGGGAGCTGTTTTTT.

This clone is a singleton in its sample. This rearrangement joins TRBV19 to TRBJ2-1; TRBD2 matches at 8 bases. The CDR3 is made up of 16 amino acids. Germline trimming cut 2 bases from V and 7 bases from J; bases unmatched to any gene: 10. Germline V gene data show CDR1 as LNHDA and CDR2 as SQIVND (reference sequence). The CDR3 here is CASSILRGGEGNEQFF. CDR3 bases: TGTGCCAGTAGTATACTTCGGGGGGGGGAGGGTAATGAGCAGTTCTTC.

In this sample, this clone turned up once. The chain recombines TRBV19 with TRBJ2-2; weak D call: TRBD2 (6 bases). With 6 bases removed from V and 0 bases from J, the gap between germline ends came to 20 bases. CDR1 and CDR2 from the germline V gene are LNHDA and SQIVND (reference sequence). The CDR3 covers 18 residues. The CDR3 coding sequence is TGTGCCAGTAGCACTAGACTAGTATCAAAGTCGAACACCGGGGAGCTGTTTTTT. Amino acid sequence: CASSTRLVSKSNTGELFF.

The rearrangement joins TRBV11-3 to TRBJ2-1; D may be TRBD2 (5 bases). The germline V gene encodes CDR1 SGHNT and CDR2 YENEEA. The CDR3 contains 16 residues. V lost 4 bases and J lost 0, with 13 bases in between. CDR3 nucleotides: TGTGCCAGCAGCTGGACTGAAGCTAGCTCCTACAATGAGCAGTTCTTC. The encoded protein is CASSWTEASSYNEQFF.

The rearrangement uses TRBV6-1 and TRBJ2-1; 7 nucleotides agree with TRBD1. Germline V gives CDR1 MNHNS, CDR2 SASEGT. The CDR3 has 17 amino acids. V gave up 4 bases and J gave up 4 bases; unmatched junction bases: 13. CDR3 DNA: TGTGCCAGCAGTGCCCTTAGGGCAGGGGGTTGGTACAATGAGCAGTTCTTC. Translation: CASSALRAGGWYNEQFF.

There are a few counts of this clone. The chain combines TRBV7-8 with TRBJ1-1; 10 bases fit TRBD1. This CDR3 comprises 16 residues. Germline V gives CDR1 SGHVS, CDR2 FQNEAQ. Germline trimming cut 6 bases from V and 1 base from J; bases unmatched to any gene: 8. CDR3 sequence reads: CASSPDRGPPNTEAFF. DNA of the CDR3: TGTGCCAGCAGTCCCGACAGGGGGCCTCCGAACACTGAAGCTTTCTTT. Full variable domain (rest looked up from reference TRBV7-8 and TRBJ1-1): GAGVSQSPRYKVAKRGQDVALRCDPISGHVSLFWYQQALGQGPEFLTYFQNEAQLDKSGLPSDRFFAERPEGSVSTLKIQRTQQEDSAVYLCASSPDRGPPNTEAFFGQGTRLTVV.

This chain joins TRBV7-6 and TRBJ1-4; weak D call: TRBD1 (6 bases). Per the germline V gene, CDR1 is SGHVS and CDR2 is FNYEAQ. The CDR3 runs to 15 residues. The V end lost 5 bases, the J end lost 4 bases, and 14 bases lay between the germline ends. CDR3 DNA: TGTGCCAGCAGCCAATTCTGGGGGCTTAATGAAAAACTGTTTTTT. This translates into CASSQFWGLNEKLFF.

This sequence joins TRBV10-1 and TRBJ2-7; D gene ambiguous. Trimming cost V 0 bases and J 2 bases, with 8 bases left between them. The CDR3 totals 14 residues. Germline V gene sequence: CDR1 WNHNN, CDR2 SYGVQD (reference sequence). CDR3 amino acids: CASSESTQPYEQYF. The CDR3 bases are TGCGCCAGCAGTGAGTCGACTCAACCCTACGAGCAGTACTTC.

The rearrangement links TRBV7-9 to TRBJ1-5, with TRBD1 matching over 8 bases. Germline loops: CDR1 SEHNR, CDR2 FQNEAQ (reference sequence). This CDR3 has 19 residues. Trimming at V came to 5 bases and at J to 1 base, leaving 16 bases not matched to a gene. The CDR3 sequence: CASSPWTGLDRWSNQPQHF. DNA for the CDR3: TGTGCCAGCAGCCCATGGACAGGGCTGGATCGGTGGAGCAATCAGCCCCAGCATTTT.

V gene TRBV5-6 combines with J gene TRBJ1-1; D unclear. The CDR3 covers 15 residues. V lost 8 bases to trimming and J lost 5 bases, with 22 bases between them. CDR1 and CDR2 (germline): SGHDT, YYEEEE. The CDR3 DNA sequence: TGTGCCAGTGACTTAAGAGGGAATGTCGGGACTGAAGCTTTCTTT. Translated: CASDLRGNVGTEAFF.

The chain joins TRBV14 to TRBJ1-1, with unresolved D. This CDR3 is 14 amino acids long. Germline V lookup: CDR1 SGHDN, CDR2 FVKESK. Trimming took 0 bases from V and 7 from J, leaving 12 bases between them. DNA of the CDR3: TGTGCCAGCAGCCAAGATCCGCGGGGTGGTGAAGCTTTCTTT. Protein product: CASSQDPRGGEAFF.

V gene TRBV2 combines with J gene TRBJ2-1, with D tentatively TRBD2 (6 bases). The CDR3 consists of 15 residues. In germline, CDR1 is SNHLY, CDR2 FYNNEI. Deletions cut 9 bases from V and 0 bases from J, with 15 bases between. The CDR3 spells CASLLGGGSYNEQFF. The CDR3 bases are TGTGCCAGTCTGCTTGGGGGAGGCTCCTACAATGAGCAGTTCTTC.

The rearrangement joins TRBV11-2 to TRBJ1-4; 8 positions agree with TRBD1. V dropped 1 base and J dropped 9; count of bases not matched to a gene: 1. Germline CDR1 and CDR2: SGHAT and FQNNGV. The CDR3 extends over 13 amino acids. CDR3 bases: TGTGCCAGCAGCTTAGGGACAGGGCAAAAACTGTTTTTT. Protein sequence: CASSLGTGQKLFF.

As to this clone: One end of the junction varies from germline; a read error may be responsible. The sample holds other DNA sequences that translate to the same CDR3. The rearrangement links TRBV5-6 to TRBJ2-7, with a weak D call TRBD1 (5 bases). Germline loops: CDR1 SGHDT, CDR2 YYEEEE. The CDR3 covers 17 residues. CDR3 sequence: CASSLGQGSRPLYEQYF. DNA for the CDR3: TGTGCCAGCAGCTTGGGTCAGGGCAGTAGGCCTCTATACGAACAGTACTTC.

The chain uses TRBV10-3 and TRBJ2-2, with D possibly matching TRBD1 (5 bases). The CDR3 runs to 17 residues. The germline V and J ends were trimmed by 8 bases and 5 bases, with 24 bases remaining between them. Germline V gene lookup returns CDR1 ENHRY and CDR2 SYGVKD. The CDR3 loop reads CAIAVPMGRAATGELFF. CDR3 DNA: TGTGCCATCGCCGTCCCGATGGGGCGTGCGGCAACCGGGGAGCTGTTTTTT.

V usage is TRBV7-2 and J usage is TRBJ2-5; TRBD1 aligns across 7 bases. The trim removed 7 bases at V and 5 bases at J, leaving 10 bases unmatched. The CDR3 loop spans 14 amino acids. CDR1 is SGHTA and CDR2 is FQGNSA in the germline V gene. CDR3 coding DNA: TGTGCCAGCAATGCCGGGACAGCTCCTGAGACCCAGTACTTC. Translating gives CASNAGTAPETQYF.

This clone has only a few counts. The rearrangement joins TRBV5-1 to TRBJ2-3; tentative D call: TRBD2 (5 bases). Germline CDR1 SGHRS, CDR2 YFSETQ. The CDR3 totals 17 residues. With 0 bases removed from V and 2 bases from J, the gap between germline ends came to 16 bases. CDR3 sequence reads: CASSLAGSPANTDTQYF. CDR3 nucleotides: TGCGCCAGCAGCTTGGCGGGATCCCCCGCCAACACAGATACGCAGTATTTT.

There are a few counts of this clone. The J gene is TRBJ2-7, the V gene TRBV6-1, with D hard to call. The CDR3 loop spans 13 amino acids. Germline V lookup: CDR1 MNHNS, CDR2 SASEGT. V was pared by 2 bases and J by 6 bases, with 11 bases between. CDR3 loop: CASSENSSREQYF. The CDR3 DNA sequence: TGTGCCAGCAGTGAAAACAGTAGTCGCGAGCAGTACTTC.

The chain combines TRBV6-6 with TRBJ1-6; 8 bases fit TRBD1. The V segment lost 6 bases and the J segment 8 bases; nucleotides outside the gene matches: 6. The CDR3 runs to 14 residues. Germline V gene lookup returns CDR1 MNHNY and CDR2 SVGAGI (reference sequence). The DNA of the CDR3 is TGTGCCAGCAGACGGACAGGGAGAGATTCACCCCTCCACTTT. It translates to CASRRTGRDSPLHF.